Listed below are T cell receptor beta chains from one sample, sequenced in a study of T cell responses to AZD1222 COVID-19 vaccine. This table comes from immunoSEQ multiplex PCR, and its TCRdb copy is limited to in-frame clones, with some not included. Among roughly 170,000 clones listed, 87% were seen once. The sample consisted of peripheral blood, taken on day 0 of AZD1222 vaccination. The receptors were sampled from an adult in good health. CDR3s include the opening cysteine and the closing phenylalanine or tryptophan. The order of the fields is D gene, V gene, J gene, CDR3 protein. The D gene is left open where the match is weak.

>NA|TRBV5-1|TRBJ1-4
CASSLAVPNEKLFF
>NA|TRBV18|TRBJ1-6
CASSGSSYNSPLHF
>NA|TRBV7-9|TRBJ2-2
CASSDSPRRGTGELFF
>NA|TRBV7-9|TRBJ2-7
CASSLGAGYEQYF
>TRBD2|TRBV24-1|TRBJ2-1
CATSDSGAGLKNEQFF
>TRBD1|TRBV9|TRBJ2-2
CASSLTGTNTGELFF
>TRBD2|TRBV11-2|TRBJ2-7
CASSLGKLAGVEQYF
>TRBD2|TRBV3-1/TRBV3-2|TRBJ2-7
CASSSIGLADSYEQYF
>TRBD1|TRBV11-2|TRBJ1-1
CASSLGQGSNTEAFF
>NA|TRBV9|TRBJ2-3
CASSVETRDTQYF
>NA|TRBV12-3/TRBV12-4|TRBJ2-1
CASSFGGNEQFF
>TRBD2|TRBV24-1|TRBJ2-7
CATSDSSGSRDEQYF
>TRBD1|TRBV15|TRBJ1-2
CATSRLLQGAHGYTF
>NA|TRBV4-1|TRBJ2-1
CASSQARGSRQFF
>NA|TRBV28|TRBJ1-2
CASSLRANYGYTF
>NA|TRBV10-1|TRBJ1-3
CASSDKQLGSNTIYF
>TRBD2|TRBV7-7|TRBJ2-1
CASSLAAGGRDEQFF
>TRBD2|TRBV7-9|TRBJ2-2
CASSGILAENTGELFF
>NA|TRBV20-1|TRBJ1-1
CSARVVPEAFF
>TRBD1|TRBV5-1|TRBJ1-1
CASSPSGQEYTEAFF
>NA|TRBV3-1/TRBV3-2|TRBJ1-2
CASSHRAEVHGYTF
>TRBD2|TRBV4-2|TRBJ2-4
CASSQGIGRAGGNIQYF
>NA|TRBV7-6|TRBJ2-1
CATLPADSNEQFF
>TRBD2|TRBV28|TRBJ2-1
CASSFQAGTSGNYNEQFF
>NA|TRBV19|TRBJ1-5
CASSIGGVASNQPQHF
>TRBD1|TRBV28|TRBJ1-5
CASKLQGLGNQPQHF
>NA|TRBV27|TRBJ2-1
CASSRLAREQFF
>TRBD1|TRBV28|TRBJ1-1
CASTTPGGGTEAFF
>NA|TRBV27|TRBJ1-4
CASSQLGADEKLFF
>NA|TRBV5-4|TRBJ1-2
CASSLAAQAPNYGYTF
>TRBD1|TRBV27|TRBJ1-6
CASSSPTGSRDSPLHF
>NA|TRBV19|TRBJ1-2
CASSIGPLSYGYTF
>TRBD2|TRBV29-1|TRBJ2-2
CSVGLAGTNTGELFF
>TRBD1|TRBV18|TRBJ1-1
CASSPLGQGTNTEAFF
>NA|TRBV2|TRBJ2-3
CASIRDSPSDTQYF
>NA|TRBV28|TRBJ1-6
CATWGEGGSYNSPLHF
>TRBD1|TRBV19|TRBJ1-2
CASRDRGLRGYTF
>NA|TRBV28|TRBJ2-4
CASSPGGSLAKNIQYF
>TRBD1|TRBV4-1|TRBJ1-2
CASSQDPRTGNYGYTF
>TRBD1|TRBV7-9|TRBJ1-4
CASTRTGVGEKLFF
>TRBD2|TRBV25-1|TRBJ2-7
CASSDTSGLTYEQYF
>TRBD1|TRBV19|TRBJ2-7
CASSTGQGGSYEQYF
>TRBD2|TRBV5-1|TRBJ2-7
CASSLGLASQPQYF
>TRBD1|TRBV12-5|TRBJ2-7
CASGFPLGTGDYEQYF
>TRBD2|TRBV4-1|TRBJ2-1
CASSQDGGESYNEQFF
>TRBD1|TRBV19|TRBJ1-2
CASSIELGQAGTGSYGYTF
>NA|TRBV18|TRBJ1-6
CASSPSRAGSPLHF
>TRBD1|TRBV9|TRBJ1-6
CASSGDTTGFGSPLHF
>NA|TRBV5-4|TRBJ2-5
CASSWRGVGQETQYF
>NA|TRBV29-1|TRBJ2-3
CSVAGGPDRNRPRTDTQYF
>NA|TRBV12-3/TRBV12-4|TRBJ2-7
CASSFSGVYEQYF
>NA|TRBV6-5|TRBJ1-2
CASSPQGYYGYTF
>NA|TRBV28|TRBJ1-1
CASSLGGGTEAFF
>NA|TRBV19|TRBJ2-7
CASSIGPGSEQYF
>TRBD1|TRBV19|TRBJ1-2
CATSPRGGSYGYTF
>NA|TRBV5-1|TRBJ2-1
CASSLIRGITYNEQFF
>NA|TRBV4-2|TRBJ1-1
CASSQVAGGRNTEAFF
>NA|TRBV5-6|TRBJ1-5
CASSLLQHSNQPQHF
>NA|TRBV19|TRBJ2-3
CASMSGRRPDTQYF